This T cell receptor (beta chain) was profiled in a study of blood T cell repertoires in COVID-19. Whole-study context: COVID-19 samples from acute and convalescent phases originated in the United States, Italy and Spain. PBMCs, B-cell-depleted T cells, or T cells were the source of the cDNA or gDNA that made up the material.

Germline CDR1 is KGHDR and CDR2 is SFDVKD. V lost 4 bases and J lost 8; bases outside the gene matches: 14. This CDR3 is 16 amino acids long. TCRdb keeps only in-frame clones here, not all; method: immunoSEQ multiplex PCR. The sample includes 470,000 or so clones, roughly 88% of them seen just once. Sequenced: peripheral blood. This sequence originates from a human donor in a cohort sampled during active COVID-19. The chain uses TRBV24-1 and TRBJ2-3; TRBD1 agrees at 7 bases. The DNA for the CDR3 is TGTGCCACCAGTGACACTCGACAGGGTGGGATGGGTACGCAGTATTTT. Encoded protein: CATSDTRQGGMGTQYF.